This T cell receptor beta chain comes out of a study of blood T cell repertoires in COVID-19. CDR1 and CDR2 from the germline V gene are KGHDR and SFDVKD. V was shortened by 2 bases and J by 2 bases, with 8 bases between the two germline ends. CDR3 length: 15 residues. Repertoires were generated with immunoSEQ multiplex PCR, while TCRdb's copy carries only in-frame clones and drops some. The sample consists of about 240,000 clones, around 87% of them appearing once. This chain joins TRBV24-1 and TRBJ1-4, with D possibly TRBD1 on 5 matching bases. The sequence was obtained from a middle-aged woman with acute COVID-19. The material sequenced was PBMCs or T cells enriched from blood (not recorded which). DNA for the CDR3: TGTGCCACCAGTGATTCCCGGGGGACTAATGAAAAACTGTTTTTT. Translating gives CATSDSRGTNEKLFF.